This TCR beta chain came from a study of early T cells in non-severe SARS-CoV-2 infection. Study at large: The sequenced material was bulk RNA from unsorted whole blood, and its chains were unpaired. Whole-study results and caveats: CD4 and private specificities were missed by VDJdb matching, which favored anti-spike CD8 responses.

The CDR3 is made up of 14 amino acids. Per the germline V gene, CDR1 is MNHEY and CDR2 is SVGAGI. The V and J ends lost 5 bases and 6 bases respectively, with 16 bases between them. This clonotype has ten or more counts. Its antigen is not known. Attached unique molecular identifiers marked individual cDNA molecules. TCRdb analysed the 5' RACE reads with MiXCR anew, one entry per CDR3 protein. Of 15,000 to 20,000 distinct CDR3 sequences listed, approximately 5.4% were seen once; the top ten hold 6.5% to 8%. The chain carries TRBV6-5 and TRBJ1-2; D gene unclear. This TCR derives from an adult who was a healthcare worker with PCR-confirmed SARS-CoV-2 infection or an uninfected control (not recorded which). Sequencing was carried out using whole blood. Written as DNA, the CDR3 is TGTGCCAGCAGTATTTCCGAGGGAGTCCATGGCTACACCTTC. It translates to CASSISEGVHGYTF.